This TCR beta chain was documented in a study of Graves' ophthalmopathy and Graves' hyperthyroidism. This clonotype was recorded at least ten times. For repertoire sequencing, the TCR beta CDR3 regions were amplified from RNA transcripts. RT-PCR with HTBI primers came first, then second-round multiplex PCR. One entry per CDR3 protein results from TCRdb running MiXCR on the multiplex PCR reads. The sample records 450,000 or so distinct CDR3 sequences, under 15% being singletons. This TCR derives from a woman aged 25 to 39 with Graves' ophthalmopathy. Material for sequencing was blood.

CDR3 region: CASSSLSEYNSPLHF. The CDR3 nucleotides are TGTGCCAGTAGTTCACTATCGGAGTATAATTCACCCCTCCACTTT. The V and J genes are TRBV19 and TRBJ1-6; the D is unclear. V was pared by 5 bases and J by 4 bases, with 12 bases between. Germline lookup yields CDR1 LNHDA and CDR2 SQIVND (reference sequence). CDR3 length: 15 amino acids.